This record concerns one T cell receptor beta chain sequence. Its target is unknown. The source of the sample is a study of OX40 agonist ivuxolimab in advanced cancers. Study-level information: Treatment of patients was with ivuxolimab, an agonistic anti-OX40 (CD134) antibody. Averaging about 60 years in age, with a range of roughly 20 to 80, the cohort was approximately 84% male. Overall study results and limits: Expanded clones were, on average, more numerous in CD8+ T cells than in CD4+.

Measured with immunoSEQ multiplex PCR; TCRdb has only the in-frame clones, and not every one. Here the sample spans 13,000 or so clones, around 80% being singletons. Deletions cut 6 bases from V and 8 bases from J, with 22 bases between. From germline, CDR1 is KGHSH and CDR2 LQKENI. This CDR3 spans 15 amino acids. The rearrangement links TRBV18 to TRBJ1-2; tentative D call: TRBD1 (5 bases). The receptor comes from an adult with an advanced solid tumor such as melanoma, head and neck, liver or kidney cancer. The sample here was CD4+ or CD8+ T cells sorted from blood, taken in a trial of the OX40 agonist ivuxolimab. CDR3 sequence: CASSQESREGTGYTF. As DNA, the CDR3 is TGTGCCAGCTCCCAAGAATCCAGGGAGGGGACCGGCTACACCTTC.